The present entry profiles one TCR beta chain with its context. This specimen belongs to a study of T cell responses to AZD1222 COVID-19 vaccine. The CDR3 has 21 amino acids. The table came from immunoSEQ multiplex PCR; TCRdb's copy has only in-frame clones and leaves some out. The sample shows tens of thousands of clones, around 90% of them seen only once. This chain connects TRBV21-1 to TRBJ1-6. TRBV21-1 represents a pseudogene. The sequence was obtained from an adult in good health. The sequencing used peripheral blood, collected on day 0 of MenACWY control vaccination. CDR3 coding DNA: TGTGCCAGCAGCTACAAAAACGGGGGGAAGAAAACGTTGGACAGGATGTCACCCCTCCACTTT. Protein product: CASSYKNGGKKTLDRMSPLHF.